The clone carrying this T cell receptor (beta chain) was observed a few times. Antigen unknown. This entry comes from a study of early T cells in non-severe SARS-CoV-2 infection. Study-wide context: Sequencing used unsorted whole-blood bulk RNA, so chains lack pairing. The study, taken as a whole, reports: Reliance on VDJdb matching favored anti-spike CD8 responses; private and CD4 specificities were missed.

The library protocol tagged individual cDNA molecules with unique molecular identifiers. TCRdb redid the calling of the 5' RACE reads with MiXCR, one entry per CDR3 protein. The profile shows about 55,000 distinct CDR3 sequences, roughly 8.2% of them singletons. Material: whole blood. The sequence was collected from an adult who was a healthcare worker with PCR-confirmed SARS-CoV-2 infection or an uninfected control (not recorded which).

The CDR3 bases are TGTGCCAGCAGCCTCCGTAGAGGGGGGGCAGATACGCAGTATTTT. Translating gives CASSLRRGGADTQYF. The rearrangement uses TRBV7-2 and TRBJ2-3; perhaps TRBD2 as D (7 bases). The CDR3 contains 15 residues. Germline V gene data show CDR1 as SGHTA and CDR2 as FQGNSA. V was pared by 5 bases and J by 4 bases, with 16 bases between.